The 29 T cell receptor beta chains reported below all come from one sample, sequenced in a study of blood T cell repertoires in COVID-19. Using immunoSEQ multiplex PCR, the repertoire was profiled, and TCRdb retains in-frame clones only, with some absent. Here the sample spans about 190,000 clones, around 88% being singletons. Sequencing input: peripheral blood. The receptors were sampled from a woman between 25 and 40 years old with acute or convalescent COVID-19.

The rearrangement uses TRBV10-2 and TRBJ1-2, with D unclear. Deletions cut 7 bases from V and 1 base from J, with 13 bases between. The germline gives CDR1 WSHSY, CDR2 SAAADI. This CDR3 contains 14 residues. CDR3 coding DNA: TGCGCCAGCACTCCGTCAGGCTATAACTATGGCTACACCTTC. It specifies CASTPSGYNYGYTF.

V is TRBV5-1 and J is TRBJ1-1, with D possibly matching TRBD1 (6 bases). This CDR3 spans 15 amino acids. V lost 0 bases and J 4 bases, leaving 13 bases between the germline ends. The germline V gene encodes CDR1 SGHRS and CDR2 YFSETQ. In DNA, the CDR3 is TGCGCCAGCAGCTTGGGGGGGCCGGGGTCCACTGAAGCTTTCTTT. It specifies CASSLGGPGSTEAFF.

The chain joins TRBV6-6 to TRBJ2-1, with 8 bases lining up with TRBD2. Per germline, CDR1 MNHNY and CDR2 SVGAGI (reference sequence). The CDR3 is made up of 13 amino acids. V shed 4 bases and J 9 bases; nucleotides not matched to a gene: 5. In nucleotides, the CDR3 is TGTGCCAGCAGTTTCGAGCGGGAGTTTGAGCAGTTCTTC. Its translation: CASSFEREFEQFF.

The chain carries TRBV24-1 and TRBJ1-5, with no clear D. Looked up from germline, CDR1 is KGHDR and CDR2 is SFDVKD. The V end lost 1 base, the J end lost 7 bases, and 7 bases lay between the germline ends. This CDR3 has 13 residues. CDR3 DNA: TGTGCCACCAGTGATTTCCTAGGACAGCCCCAGCATTTT. Translated, it gives CATSDFLGQPQHF.

V usage is TRBV30 and J usage is TRBJ2-1; D call uncertain. Germline V lookup: CDR1 GTSNPN, CDR2 SVGIG (reference sequence). Trimming left V 3 bases short and J 11 bases short, with 14 bases between. This CDR3 has 12 residues. CDR3: CAWRALESQQFF. Written as DNA, the CDR3 is TGTGCCTGGAGGGCCCTAGAGAGTCAGCAGTTCTTC.

The CDR3 reads CASSRDSFTEGYGYTF. DNA for the CDR3: TGTGCCAGCAGCAGGGACAGCTTTACCGAGGGCTATGGCTACACCTTC. V usage is TRBV11-2 and J usage is TRBJ1-2; 7 positions match TRBD1. From germline, CDR1 is SGHAT and CDR2 FQNNGV. This CDR3 is 16 amino acids long. V was clipped by 5 bases and J by 4 bases; unmatched bases: 13.

V usage is TRBV6-5 and J usage is TRBJ2-2, with D uncertain. In germline, CDR1 is MNHEY, CDR2 SVGAGI. The CDR3 is 14 residues long. Trimming took 9 bases from V and 6 from J, leaving 17 bases between them. This chain's CDR3 is CASMVYLRAGELFF. The CDR3 nucleotides are TGTGCCAGTATGGTATACCTTCGAGCCGGGGAGCTGTTTTTT.

This chain links TRBV10-1 with TRBJ2-1, with TRBD2 matching over 7 bases. CDR3 length: 16 amino acids. The trim removed 2 bases at V and 0 bases at J, leaving 4 bases unmatched. Germline values: CDR1 WNHNN, CDR2 SYGVQD (reference sequence). The CDR3 bases are TGCGCCAGCAGTGAGGGGAGCGGGATCTCCTACAATGAGCAGTTCTTC. As protein: CASSEGSGISYNEQFF.

The rearrangement uses TRBV9 and TRBJ1-3; D gene uncertain. CDR1 SGDLS and CDR2 YYNGEE come from the germline V gene. The V gene lost 4 bases and the J gene lost 2 bases, with 13 bases spanning the gap. The CDR3 is 15 residues long. The CDR3 DNA follows: TGTGCCAGCAGCACGTCCGCGGGCGCTGGAAACACCATATATTTT. Translating it yields CASSTSAGAGNTIYF.

This sequence joins TRBV4-1 and TRBJ1-3; D ambiguous. Germline V gives CDR1 MGHRA, CDR2 YSYEKL. The CDR3 extends over 15 amino acids. V was clipped by 0 bases and J by 4 bases, with 10 bases between them. This chain's CDR3 is CASSQEASMGNTIYF. In DNA form, the CDR3 reads TGCGCCAGCAGCCAAGAAGCCTCAATGGGAAACACCATATATTTT.

The chain combines TRBV24-1 with TRBJ2-1; 7 bases are shared with TRBD2. V trimming: 9 bases; J trimming: 6 bases; junction bases outside the gene matches: 7. The CDR3 extends over 13 amino acids. Germline V gene sequence: CDR1 KGHDR, CDR2 SFDVKD. CDR3 coding DNA: TGTGCCACCCAAGAAGCGGGATTCAATGAGCAGTTCTTC. Translated: CATQEAGFNEQFF.

The CDR3 nucleotides are TGTGCCAGCACCCATGGGGGCAACAATCAGCCCCAGCATTTT. It yields the protein CASTHGGNNQPQHF. The chain has TRBV28 and TRBJ1-5, with D tentatively TRBD1 (6 bases). Germline V lookup: CDR1 MDHEN, CDR2 SYDVKM. V dropped 7 bases and J dropped 3 bases, with 13 bases sitting between them. The CDR3 loop spans 14 amino acids.

This chain connects TRBV5-1 to TRBJ2-5; possibly TRBD2 for D (5 bases). This CDR3 comprises 14 residues. CDR1 is SGHRS and CDR2 is YFSETQ in the germline V gene. Trimming took 4 bases from V and 1 from J, leaving 11 bases between them. The CDR3 reads CASSPGDVQETQYF. In DNA, the CDR3 is TGCGCCAGCAGCCCCGGGGATGTCCAAGAGACCCAGTACTTC. The entire variable domain, with the rest obtained from reference TRBV5-1 and TRBJ2-5, is as follows: KAGVTQTPRYLIKTRGQQVTLSCSPISGHRSVSWYQQTPGQGLQFLFEYFSETQRNKGNFPGRFSGRQFSNSRSEMNVSTLELGDSALYLCASSPGDVQETQYFGPGTRLLVL.

V usage is TRBV4-2 and J usage is TRBJ2-3; tentatively, D is TRBD2 (6 bases). The CDR3 runs 15 residues. Trimming shortened V by 0 bases and J by 4 bases, and 11 bases separated the two germline ends. Per the germline V gene, CDR1 is LGHNA and CDR2 is YNFKEQ. The CDR3 DNA reads as TGTGCCAGCAGCCAAGAGGAGCGACTAGCAGATACGCAGTATTTT. Its protein is CASSQEERLADTQYF.

The chain links TRBV5-4 to TRBJ1-2, with 9 bases fitting TRBD1. This CDR3 contains 16 residues. Germline assignment: CDR1 SGHNT and CDR2 YYREEE (reference sequence). Trimming cost V 0 bases and J 2 bases; bases outside gene matches: 5. The CDR3 DNA reads as TGTGCCAGCAGCTTGGGGTCGGGACAGGGAAACTATGGCTACACCTTC. Amino acid sequence: CASSLGSGQGNYGYTF.

The chain recombines TRBV12-5 with TRBJ2-3, with TRBD2 matching 8 bases. Germline CDR1 reads LGHNT; CDR2 reads FRNRAP. This CDR3 has 13 residues. With 1 base clipped from V and 15 bases from J, the junction kept 9 bases outside the gene matches. The CDR3 region has the DNA TGTGCTAGTGGTTTGGAACCCGGGACTAGGCTTTATTTT. This translates into CASGLEPGTRLYF.

V gene TRBV28 combines with J gene TRBJ2-7, with TRBD2 matching over 8 bases. In germline, CDR1 is MDHEN, CDR2 SYDVKM. The length of the CDR3 is 13 residues. After removal of 7 bases from V and 7 bases from J, the junction contained 9 bases not matched to a gene. The CDR3 coding sequence is TGTGCCAGCAAGGCGGGAGGCCCCTTTGAGCAGTACTTC. This encodes CASKAGGPFEQYF.

The rearrangement joins TRBV7-2 to TRBJ2-1; D remains ambiguous. V was clipped by 0 bases and J by 10 bases, with 7 bases between them. The CDR3 is made up of 12 amino acids. CDR1 and CDR2 (germline): SGHTA, FQGNSA. The CDR3 DNA follows: TGTGCCAGCAGCTTAGCCTCCCGGGAGCAGTTCTTC. It encodes CASSLASREQFF.

The rearrangement joins TRBV10-3 to TRBJ2-5; 7 bases fit TRBD2. Germline trimming cut 6 bases from V and 9 bases from J; bases unmatched to any gene: 10. CDR3 length equals 13 residues. CDR1 is ENHRY and CDR2 is SYGVKD in the germline V gene. The CDR3 DNA reads as TGTGCCATCAGGGGACTAAACGGTCCCCCCCAGTACTTC. Its translation is CAIRGLNGPPQYF.

The J gene is TRBJ1-1, the V gene TRBV7-9; D call uncertain. CDR3 size: 13 residues. V was clipped by 3 bases and J by 0 bases, with 5 bases between them. The germline gives CDR1 SEHNR, CDR2 FQNEAQ (reference sequence). The CDR3 bases are TGTGCCAGCAGCTTGTACATGAACACTGAAGCTTTCTTT. Translation gives CASSLYMNTEAFF.

The chain carries TRBV6-5 and TRBJ2-7; the match to TRBD1 covers 7 bases. The CDR3 consists of 15 residues. The germline V gene has CDR1 MNHEY and CDR2 SVGAGI. Trimming took 4 bases from V and 3 from J; bases not matched to a gene: 9. CDR3 sequence reads: CASSSSPGQSYEQYF. The CDR3 DNA sequence: TGTGCCAGCAGTTCTTCTCCGGGACAGAGCTACGAGCAGTACTTC.

J is TRBJ2-2 and V is TRBV18; D possibly corresponds to TRBD1 (6 bases). Germline V gene data show CDR1 as KGHSH and CDR2 as LQKENI. The CDR3 runs to 15 residues. Trimming left V 5 bases short and J 4 bases short, with 14 bases between. DNA of the CDR3: TGTGCCAGCTCAATCCCCGGGACAATCACCGGGGAGCTGTTTTTT. This codes for CASSIPGTITGELFF.

The V and J genes are TRBV7-9 and TRBJ1-1; D ambiguous. This CDR3 has 10 amino acids. Germline V gene lookup returns CDR1 SEHNR and CDR2 FQNEAQ (reference sequence). Trimming left V 2 bases short and J 8 bases short, with 3 bases between. CDR3 sequence: CASSLQEAFF. CDR3 DNA sequence: TGTGCCAGCAGCTTACAAGAAGCTTTCTTT.

The chain combines TRBV18 with TRBJ1-3; D is uncertain. This CDR3 is built from 14 residues. The ends were cut back, 2 bases at V and 4 bases at J, with 9 bases in the middle. Germline loops: CDR1 KGHSH, CDR2 LQKENI. In DNA, the CDR3 is TGTGCCAGCTCACCAGAGAGAATAGGAAACACCATATATTTT. This sequence encodes CASSPERIGNTIYF.

For this clone: Compared with germline, one end of the junction differs, possibly owing to a read error. This chain joins TRBV18 and TRBJ2-5; D is unresolved. The CDR3 has 13 residues. The germline V gene has CDR1 KGHSH and CDR2 LQKENI. The CDR3 here is CASSPSNQEAQYF. CDR3 in DNA: TGTGCCAGCTCACCATCAAACCAAGAGGCCCAGTACTTC.

The chain carries TRBV5-4 and TRBJ2-7, with a weak D call TRBD1 (6 bases). The CDR3 covers 14 residues. Trimming removed 0 bases from V and 6 bases from J, with 13 bases in between. The germline V gene encodes CDR1 SGHNT and CDR2 YYREEE (reference sequence). CDR3: CASSLDVRGGEQYF. For the CDR3, the DNA is TGTGCCAGCAGCTTGGACGTCAGGGGTGGCGAGCAGTACTTC.

The V and J genes are TRBV5-1 and TRBJ2-3; 9 bases are a match to TRBD1. CDR1 and CDR2 from the germline V gene are SGHRS and YFSETQ. This CDR3 contains 14 residues. J gave up 4 bases and V 7 bases, and 7 bases lay outside the gene matches. The CDR3 spells CASRSGQGSDTQYF. CDR3 coding DNA: TGCGCCAGCCGCTCGGGACAGGGTTCAGATACGCAGTATTTT.

This sequence joins TRBV27 and TRBJ1-2, with D possibly TRBD1 on 5 matching bases. Germline V gives CDR1 MNHEY, CDR2 SMNVEV (reference sequence). There are 13 residues in the CDR3. The V end was cut by 2 bases, the J end by 8 bases, with 12 bases between. In DNA, the CDR3 is TGTGCCAGCAGTTTAGGAGGGACTAGCGGCTACACCTTC. Amino acid sequence: CASSLGGTSGYTF.

The J gene is TRBJ2-7, the V gene TRBV28; 8 bases map to TRBD2. Germline V gene lookup returns CDR1 MDHEN and CDR2 SYDVKM. The CDR3 is 13 residues long. J was trimmed by 3 bases and V by 9 bases; bases with no gene match: 7. Written as DNA, the CDR3 is TGTGCCAGTTCGGGGGGGGTTGGCTACGAGCAGTACTTC. Its protein is CASSGGVGYEQYF.